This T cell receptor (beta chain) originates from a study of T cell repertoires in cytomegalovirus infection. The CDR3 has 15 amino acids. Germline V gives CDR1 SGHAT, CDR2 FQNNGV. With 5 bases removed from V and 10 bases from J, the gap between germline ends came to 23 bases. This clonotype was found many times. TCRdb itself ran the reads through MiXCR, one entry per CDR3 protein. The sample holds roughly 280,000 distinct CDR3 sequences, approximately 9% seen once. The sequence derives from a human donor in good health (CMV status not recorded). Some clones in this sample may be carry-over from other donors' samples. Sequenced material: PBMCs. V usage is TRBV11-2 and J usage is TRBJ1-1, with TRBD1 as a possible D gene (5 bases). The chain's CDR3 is CASSGGLSADVGAFF. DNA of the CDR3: TGTGCCAGCAGCGGGGGTTTGTCCGCGGATGTTGGAGCTTTCTTT.